Described below is a single TCR beta chain sequence and its context. What this receptor recognizes is not known. Per-base quality was not reported, and no clone a single base away is much larger than it. The germline V gene sets CDR1 to SGDLS and CDR2 to YYNGEE. V drops 0 bases and J drops 0 bases, leaving 9 bases in between. The CDR3 goes from the cysteine to the phenylalanine over 16 residues. Just the 48-base CDR3 DNA is kept, in frame starting at base 1. This record belongs to a study of blood T cell repertoires in COVID-19 (dated by TCRdb to about 2020). General notes on the study: Samples covering the acute and convalescent phases of COVID-19 were provided by collaborators in the United States, Italy and Spain. The sample metadata nearly always contained a de-identified subject ID, COVID-19 status, age in years and sex. The material from the prospective study consisted of cDNA or gDNA derived from T cells, B-cell-depleted T cells, or PBMCs. Subjects who had been exposed to COVID-19, were actively infected with it, or had recovered from it provided the deeply sampled blood TCRbeta repertoires that made up the dataset. Samples were obtained from the ongoing ImmuneRACE study (first 160 participants) and from some 1,300 subjects provided by 6 global collaborators. HLA class I and class II types, where available, came from metadata supplied by the sample provider rather than from assay-based typing. The repertoires were released in a freely available public database intended as a resource for research on the immune response to SARS-CoV-2. Overall study results and their limits: Clinical and demographic metadata were provided uncurated, with the amount varying by source and participant.

The immunoSEQ Assay, a bias-controlled multiplex PCR, was used to amplify TCRbeta CDR3 regions from genomic DNA. Turning to the authors' computational methods: The number of nucleated cells in each sample was estimated from the amplification of reference gene primers within the assay. To quantify the absolute abundance of each unique TCRbeta CDR3 rearrangement, sequence reads were collapsed and filtered. For each sample, productive Simpson clonality was calculated by taking the square root of Simpson's diversity index across productive rearrangements. TCRdb stores this immuneACCESS table with in-frame sequences only. Part of the clones is absent; in the studies checked, under half of the shortfall reflects unresolved V genes, and no reason is known for the rest. The D gene and trimming were derived from the DNA, and the V and J assignments and clone size from that table. The sample table shows around 260,000 clones, and around four fifths are seen once. The leading ten clones occupy 3.5% to 5.5% of the sample.

A second Seattle source provided samples from volunteer blood donors who had recovered from COVID-19. The collaborating institutions used their own protocols to collect whole blood in K2EDTA tubes. For TCRbeta analysis, collaborators shipped samples as frozen whole blood, isolated PBMCs, or DNA extracted from either of those sample types. This TCR derives from a man in his 60s who had recovered from COVID-19. The sequenced sample was peripheral blood. The sequence is built from TRBV9 and TRBJ2-2, with the D segment identity uncertain. CDR3 protein: CASSVAGQSNTGELFF. Here is the DNA: TGTGCCAGCAGCGTAGCAGGTCAGTCGAACACCGGGGAGCTGTTTTTT.